The next 2 T cell receptor beta chains were all read from a single sample in a study of blood T cell repertoires in COVID-19. Profiled with immunoSEQ multiplex PCR; TCRdb holds only in-frame clones, not every one. The sample contains around 46,000 clones, approximately 88% of which appear only once. What was sequenced was peripheral blood. All receptors come from a man aged 45-60 years with acute or convalescent COVID-19.

The chain uses TRBV28 and TRBJ2-1; D not resolved. V dropped 2 bases and J dropped 6 bases, with 5 bases sitting between them. The germline gives CDR1 MDHEN, CDR2 SYDVKM. The CDR3 contains 12 residues. The CDR3 bases are TGTGCCAGCAGTTTAAGAGTCAATGAGCAGTTCTTC. This translates into CASSLRVNEQFF.

The sample holds one count of this clone. The J gene is TRBJ1-3, the V gene TRBV5-8; D perhaps matches TRBD1 (6 bases). V lost 4 bases and J 0 bases, leaving 11 bases between the germline ends. The germline CDR1 and CDR2 sequences are SGHTS and YDEGEE. The CDR3 is made up of 15 amino acids. The chain's CDR3 is CASSRRGLSGNTIYF. Here the CDR3 DNA reads TGTGCCAGCAGCCGCAGGGGCCTCTCTGGAAACACCATATATTTT.